These 12 T cell receptor beta chains originate from one sample sequenced in a study of cytotoxic CD8 clonotypes in ibrutinib-treated CLL (dated by TCRdb to the early 2020s). The time point label here, explained by the study, means: progressive disease on ibrutinib. Library preparation employed the immunoSEQ multiplex PCR assay. The immuneACCESS repertoire file appears here via TCRdb, limited to in-frame rearrangements. These files lack a portion of the clones; in checked studies, under half of the deficit traces to unresolved V genes, and the cause of the others is not known. In all, the sample holds about 69,000 clones, and around 82% of those were seen once. Roughly 8% of the sample is held by the ten biggest clonotypes. The sequenced sample was PBMCs, obtained at disease progression, from a patient treated with ibrutinib. These receptors originate from a human donor with chronic lymphocytic leukemia.

In nucleotides, the CDR3 is TGCGCCAGCAGCTTGGGTGACGCCAATACAGATACGCAGTATTTT. Its protein is CASSLGDANTDTQYF. The chain links TRBV5-1 to TRBJ2-3, with D unclear. The CDR3 sequence is 15 residues long. Trimming pared 0 bases from V and 3 bases from J, leaving 11 bases between. CDR1 is SGHRS, CDR2 YFSETQ, per germline.

V gene TRBV5-1 combines with J gene TRBJ2-7; 7 nucleotides align to TRBD2. Germline trimming cut 4 bases from V and 2 bases from J; bases unmatched to any gene: 9. Germline V gives CDR1 SGHRS, CDR2 YFSETQ. There are 15 residues in the CDR3. As DNA, the CDR3 is TGCGCCAGCAGCAGGCAACTAGCGTCGGCCTACGAGCAGTACTTC. Translated, it gives CASSRQLASAYEQYF. Combining the CDR3 with reference TRBV5-1 and TRBJ2-7 gives the whole variable domain KAGVTQTPRYLIKTRGQQVTLSCSPISGHRSVSWYQQTPGQGLQFLFEYFSETQRNKGNFPGRFSGRQFSNSRSEMNVSTLELGDSALYLCASSRQLASAYEQYFGPGTRLTVT.

This clone was seen more than once but under ten times. J is TRBJ2-7 and V is TRBV5-4; 8 bases align to TRBD1. With 4 bases clipped from V and 4 bases from J, the junction kept 4 bases outside the gene matches. The CDR3 spans 13 residues. In germline, CDR1 is SGHNT, CDR2 YYREEE (reference sequence). The CDR3 DNA follows: TGTGCCAGCAGCAAGACAGGGGCTTACGAGCAGTACTTC. This codes for CASSKTGAYEQYF.

V is TRBV2 and J is TRBJ2-7; D tentatively reads TRBD1 or TRBD2 (5 bases each). V lost 8 bases and J lost 11, with 16 bases in between. CDR1 SNHLY and CDR2 FYNNEI come from the germline V gene. The CDR3 is 11 residues long. CDR3 sequence: CASSGDGREYF. CDR3 bases: TGTGCCAGCTCCGGGGACGGTCGTGAGTACTTC.

This rearrangement joins TRBV28 to TRBJ1-2, with D unclear. Between the trimmed V and J ends, which lost 7 bases and 8 bases, there was a span of 14 bases. The CDR3 is 12 residues long. Germline CDR1 and CDR2: MDHEN and SYDVKM. CDR3 nucleotide sequence: TGTGCCAGCACCCCAGCATATGGCGGCTACACCTTC. Its translation is CASTPAYGGYTF.

This clone occurred a few times. The chain combines TRBV2 with TRBJ1-5, with D perhaps TRBD1 (5 bases). V dropped 7 bases and J dropped 4 bases, with 11 bases sitting between them. CDR3 length equals 13 residues. Per the germline V gene, CDR1 is SNHLY and CDR2 is FYNNEI. CDR3 nucleotide sequence: TGTGCCAGCACAGGGTCGGAGAATCAGCCCCAGCATTTT. Translating it yields CASTGSENQPQHF.

The rearrangement joins TRBV7-9 to TRBJ1-2; D remains unclear. There are 11 residues in the CDR3. CDR1 is SEHNR, CDR2 FQNEAQ, per germline (reference sequence). Trimming took 7 bases from V and 6 from J, leaving 9 bases between them. The CDR3 loop reads CASNTFHGYTF. The CDR3 coding sequence is TGTGCCAGCAACACCTTCCATGGCTACACCTTC. The entire variable domain, with the rest obtained from reference TRBV7-9 and TRBJ1-2, is as follows: DTGVSQNPRHKITKRGQNVTFRCDPISEHNRLYWYRQTLGQGPEFLTYFQNEAQLEKSRLLSDRFSAERPKGSFSTLEIQRTEQGDSAMYLCASNTFHGYTFGSGTRLTVV.

The genes are TRBV7-9 and TRBJ1-2; the match to TRBD1 covers 11 bases. The CDR3 has 15 amino acids. Germline V gene sequence: CDR1 SEHNR, CDR2 FQNEAQ (reference sequence). J gave up 4 bases and V 5 bases, and 6 bases lay outside the gene matches. The CDR3 is CASSRRTGGPYGYTF. In nucleotides, the CDR3 is TGTGCCAGCAGCCGAAGGACAGGGGGCCCCTATGGCTACACCTTC.

V usage is TRBV9 and J usage is TRBJ2-7; possibly TRBD1 or TRBD2 for D (5 bases each). Looked up from germline, CDR1 is SGDLS and CDR2 is YYNGEE. The CDR3 contains 15 residues. The germline V and J ends were trimmed by 3 bases and 3 bases, with 16 bases remaining between them. CDR3 residues: CASSASGTANYEQYF. The CDR3, as DNA: TGTGCCAGCAGCGCCTCCGGGACCGCGAACTACGAGCAGTACTTC.

The rearrangement joins TRBV28 to TRBJ2-7; no definite D call. This CDR3 is built from 11 residues. CDR1 MDHEN and CDR2 SYDVKM come from the germline V gene. Trimming took off 3 bases at V and 8 bases at J, with 8 bases between the two ends. CDR3 DNA: TGTGCCAGCAGTTTCATAGAGCAGCAGTACTTC. This sequence encodes CASSFIEQQYF.

The chain joins TRBV5-1 to TRBJ2-1; weak D call: TRBD2 (5 bases). Trimming removed 2 bases at V and 4 bases at J, with 13 bases between. This CDR3 comprises 15 residues. Germline V gene lookup returns CDR1 SGHRS and CDR2 YFSETQ. CDR3 sequence (DNA): TGCGCCAGCAGCTTTGAGGGAGAGGGTTACAATGAGCAGTTCTTC. Translation: CASSFEGEGYNEQFF.

The V and J genes are TRBV6-1 and TRBJ2-7; D remains unclear. Between the trimmed V and J ends, which lost 7 bases and 5 bases, there was a span of 12 bases. This CDR3 has 12 residues. Per the germline V gene, CDR1 is MNHNS and CDR2 is SASEGT. The chain's CDR3 is CASKRVFNEQYF. DNA for the CDR3: TGTGCCAGCAAAAGGGTTTTCAACGAGCAGTACTTC.